What follows are 14 T cell receptor beta chains derived from one specimen sequenced in a study of chemoradiotherapy in HPV16-positive cancers. TCRdb keeps only in-frame clones here, not all; method: immunoSEQ multiplex PCR. This table holds 25,000 to 30,000 clones, over 90% found once. Source: blood, taken from a patient who underwent chemoradiotherapy. These receptor sequences come from a human donor with HPV-associated anogenital cancer.

V gene TRBV7-9 combines with J gene TRBJ2-1; D is perhaps TRBD2 (6 bases). This CDR3 spans 15 amino acids. Germline CDR1 and CDR2: SEHNR and FQNEAQ (reference sequence). Deletions cut 5 bases from V and 11 bases from J, with 22 bases between. The CDR3 DNA reads as TGTGCCAGCAGCCCCCCCATAGGGACTTCATCACAGCAGTTCTTC. Translation: CASSPPIGTSSQQFF.

J is TRBJ1-5 and V is TRBV19, with D hard to call. The CDR3 sequence is 15 residues long. Germline V gene data show CDR1 as LNHDA and CDR2 as SQIVND (reference sequence). Trimming left V 4 bases short and J 2 bases short, with 12 bases between. The CDR3 here is CASSTDGGGNQPQHF. The DNA of the CDR3 is TGTGCCAGTAGTACTGACGGTGGGGGCAATCAGCCCCAGCATTTT.

This clone has only one observation. The chain combines TRBV5-1 with TRBJ1-1, with 10 nucleotides matching TRBD1. The CDR3 is 16 residues long. V was pared by 3 bases and J by 5 bases, with 10 bases of the junction left unmatched. From germline, CDR1 is SGHRS and CDR2 YFSETQ. The CDR3 region is CASSSGDRGMRTEAFF. CDR3 coding DNA: TGCGCCAGCAGCTCAGGGGACAGGGGAATGCGAACTGAAGCTTTCTTT.

About this clone itself: The same CDR3 arises from other DNA sequences in this sample as well. The CDR3 is CSVGDGELFF. CDR3 DNA sequence: TGCAGCGTTGGAGACGGGGAGCTGTTTTTT. The genes are TRBV29-1 and TRBJ2-2, with no clear D. Between the trimmed V and J ends, which lost 4 bases and 7 bases, there was a span of 4 bases. Germline CDR1 SQVTM, CDR2 ANQGSEA. The CDR3 is made up of 10 amino acids.

The V gene is TRBV5-4, the J gene TRBJ2-1; possibly TRBD1 or TRBD2 for D (5 bases each). Between the trimmed V and J ends, which lost 0 bases and 10 bases, there was a span of 5 bases. Germline V CDR1 and CDR2: SGHNT, YYREEE (reference sequence). The CDR3 contains 11 residues. For the CDR3, the DNA is TGTGCCAGCAGCTTGGGGGGGGAGCAGTTCTTC. As protein: CASSLGGEQFF.

The chain recombines TRBV4-2 with TRBJ1-2, with D unclear. The V end lost 5 bases, the J end lost 6 bases, and 13 bases lay between the germline ends. The CDR3 covers 13 residues. The germline gives CDR1 LGHNA, CDR2 YNFKEQ. DNA for the CDR3: TGTGCCAGCAGCGCCGGGTCCTTGGATGGCTACACCTTC. Translation gives CASSAGSLDGYTF.

This chain connects TRBV6-5 to TRBJ1-2; 7 bases are shared with TRBD1. The germline CDR1 and CDR2 sequences are MNHEY and SVGAGI. The CDR3 length is 14 residues. The J segment lost 8 bases and the V segment lost 2 bases, leaving 8 bases of the junction unmatched. The CDR3, as DNA: TGTGCCAGCAGTTACGGGGACAGAGTAGAAGGCTACACCTTC. Translating it yields CASSYGDRVEGYTF.

The sample holds one count of this clone. The CDR3 DNA reads TGTGCCAGCAGCTCCAGGACAGGGTTCGATGAGCAGTTCTTC. It translates to CASSSRTGFDEQFF. The chain is built from TRBV13 and TRBJ2-1; 8 nucleotides line up with TRBD1. The CDR3 consists of 14 residues. CDR1 and CDR2 (germline): PRHDT, FYEKMQ (reference sequence). The V segment lost 4 bases and the J segment 8 bases; nucleotides outside the gene matches: 7.

The V gene is TRBV28, the J gene TRBJ2-7; D is perhaps TRBD1 or TRBD2 (5 bases each). Germline lookup yields CDR1 MDHEN and CDR2 SYDVKM. The CDR3 covers 13 residues. The germline V and J ends were trimmed by 6 bases and 3 bases, with 12 bases remaining between them. The CDR3: CASSTGTLYEQYF. CDR3 coding DNA: TGTGCCAGCAGCACCGGGACCCTCTACGAGCAGTACTTC. The whole variable domain, filled in from reference TRBV28 and TRBJ2-7, reads DVKVTQSSRYLVKRTGEKVFLECVQDMDHENMFWYRQDPGLGLRLIYFSYDVKMKEKGDIPEGYSVSREKKERFSLILESASTNQTSMYLCASSTGTLYEQYFGPGTRLTVT.

J is TRBJ1-4 and V is TRBV5-4; TRBD1 matches 8 bases. The germline V gene has CDR1 SGHNT and CDR2 YYREEE (reference sequence). This CDR3 contains 14 residues. Unmatched junction bases numbered 6, after V lost 4 bases and J lost 7 bases. CDR3 region: CASSDRGGFEKLFF. Written as DNA, the CDR3 is TGTGCCAGCAGCGACAGGGGCGGGTTTGAAAAACTGTTTTTT.

J is TRBJ1-5 and V is TRBV9; D is uncertain. The length of the CDR3 is 14 residues. V lost 7 bases to trimming and J lost 0 bases, with 11 bases between them. In germline, CDR1 is SGDLS, CDR2 YYNGEE. CDR3 sequence: CASEDCNSNQPQHF. Written as DNA, the CDR3 is TGTGCCAGCGAAGATTGTAATAGCAATCAGCCCCAGCATTTT.

The chain couples TRBV7-2 to TRBJ1-3; D remains ambiguous. With 3 bases removed from V and 4 bases from J, the gap between germline ends came to 10 bases. This CDR3 spans 14 amino acids. Per the germline V gene, CDR1 is SGHTA and CDR2 is FQGNSA. This CDR3 is CASSFARVGNTIYF. The CDR3 nucleotides read TGTGCCAGCAGCTTTGCGCGGGTGGGAAACACCATATATTTT.

The genes are TRBV4-2 and TRBJ2-5; 12 bases line up with TRBD2. The CDR3 is made up of 16 amino acids. Germline CDR1 is LGHNA and CDR2 is YNFKEQ. The J segment lost 2 bases and the V segment lost 3 bases, leaving 4 bases of the junction unmatched. The CDR3 DNA follows: TGTGCCAGCAGCCAGCAGACTAGCGGGGGACAAGAGACCCAGTACTTC. Amino acids: CASSQQTSGGQETQYF.

This chain connects TRBV12-5 to TRBJ2-5, with TRBD2 identical over 8 bases. The germline V gene has CDR1 LGHNT and CDR2 FRNRAP. Trimming removed 0 bases from V and 2 bases from J; junction bases left unmatched: 8. CDR3 length: 17 amino acids. This CDR3 reads CASGLVLSSGPQETQYF. The DNA of the CDR3 is TGTGCTAGTGGTTTGGTATTATCTAGCGGGCCTCAAGAGACCCAGTACTTC.